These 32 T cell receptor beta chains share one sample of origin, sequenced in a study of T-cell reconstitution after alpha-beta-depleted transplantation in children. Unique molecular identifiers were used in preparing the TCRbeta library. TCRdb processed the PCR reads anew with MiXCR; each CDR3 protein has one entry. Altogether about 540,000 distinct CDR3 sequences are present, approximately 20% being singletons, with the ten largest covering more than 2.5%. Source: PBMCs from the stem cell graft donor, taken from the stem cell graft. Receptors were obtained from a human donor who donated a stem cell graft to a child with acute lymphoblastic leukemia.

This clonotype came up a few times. The CDR3 region has the DNA TGTGCCAGTAGTATAGGGGGGCGGGCTGGGGCCAACGTCCTGACTTTC. Amino acids: CASSIGGRAGANVLTF. V usage is TRBV19 and J usage is TRBJ2-6; D is perhaps TRBD1 (6 bases). V was trimmed by 1 base and J by 2 bases, leaving 9 bases between them. CDR1 is LNHDA, CDR2 SQIVND, per germline (reference sequence). The CDR3 contains 16 residues.

CDR3 bases: TGCGCCAGCACAAGCGGGAGCACAGATACGCAGTATTTT. Translating gives CASTSGSTDTQYF. V is TRBV10-1 and J is TRBJ2-3; perhaps TRBD2 as D (6 bases). The CDR3 has 13 residues. Trimming took off 7 bases at V and 0 bases at J, with 8 bases between the two ends. CDR1 is WNHNN, CDR2 SYGVQD, per germline (reference sequence).

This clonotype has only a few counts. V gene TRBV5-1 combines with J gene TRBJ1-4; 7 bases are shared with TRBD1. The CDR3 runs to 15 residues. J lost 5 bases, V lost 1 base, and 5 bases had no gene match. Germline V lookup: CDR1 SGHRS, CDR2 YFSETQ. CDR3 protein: CASSLPDRDNEKLFF. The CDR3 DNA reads TGCGCCAGCAGCTTGCCTGACAGGGACAATGAAAAACTGTTTTTT.

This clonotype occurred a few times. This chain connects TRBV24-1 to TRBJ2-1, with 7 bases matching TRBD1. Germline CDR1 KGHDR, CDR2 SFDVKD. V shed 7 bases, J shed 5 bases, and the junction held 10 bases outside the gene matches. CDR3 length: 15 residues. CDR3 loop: CATRESTGTNNEQFF. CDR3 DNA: TGTGCCACCAGGGAGTCGACAGGGACGAACAATGAGCAGTTCTTC.

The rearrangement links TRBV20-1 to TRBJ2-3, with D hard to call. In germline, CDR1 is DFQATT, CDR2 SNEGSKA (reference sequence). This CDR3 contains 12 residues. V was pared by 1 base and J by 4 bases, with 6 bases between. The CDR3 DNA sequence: TGCAGTGCTAGAGTAAGGGCAGATACGCAGTATTTT. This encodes CSARVRADTQYF.

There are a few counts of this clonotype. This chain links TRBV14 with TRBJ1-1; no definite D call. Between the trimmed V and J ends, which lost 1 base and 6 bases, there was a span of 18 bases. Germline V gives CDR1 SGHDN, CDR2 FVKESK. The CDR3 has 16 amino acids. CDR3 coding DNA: TGTGCCAGCAGCCAAGCTGGTAAAGGGTCGGACGCTGAAGCTTTCTTT. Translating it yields CASSQAGKGSDAEAFF.

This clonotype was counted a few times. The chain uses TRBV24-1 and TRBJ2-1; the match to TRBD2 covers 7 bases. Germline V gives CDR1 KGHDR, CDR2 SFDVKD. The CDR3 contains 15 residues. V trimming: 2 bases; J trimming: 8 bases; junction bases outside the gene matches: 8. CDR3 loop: CATSDWGEGRDEQFF. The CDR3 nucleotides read TGTGCCACCAGTGATTGGGGGGAGGGCCGGGATGAGCAGTTCTTC.

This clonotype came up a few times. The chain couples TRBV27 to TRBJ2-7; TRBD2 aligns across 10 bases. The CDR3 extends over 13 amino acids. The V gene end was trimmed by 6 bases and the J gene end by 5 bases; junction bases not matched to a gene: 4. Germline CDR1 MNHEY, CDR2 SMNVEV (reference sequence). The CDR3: CASSLAGDHEQYF. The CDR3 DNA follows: TGTGCCAGCAGCCTAGCGGGAGACCACGAGCAGTACTTC.

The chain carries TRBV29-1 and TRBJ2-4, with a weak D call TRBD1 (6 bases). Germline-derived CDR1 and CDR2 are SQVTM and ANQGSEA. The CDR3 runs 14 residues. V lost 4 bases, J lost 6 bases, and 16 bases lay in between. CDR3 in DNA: TGCAGCGTTGGTATAAGGACAGACTTAAACATTCAGTACTTC. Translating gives CSVGIRTDLNIQYF.

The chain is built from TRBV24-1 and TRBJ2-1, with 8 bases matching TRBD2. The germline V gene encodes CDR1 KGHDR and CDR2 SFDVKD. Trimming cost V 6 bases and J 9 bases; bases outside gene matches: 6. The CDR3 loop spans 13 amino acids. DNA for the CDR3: TGTGCCACCAGTCCGGGAGGGAGAAGTGAGCAGTTCTTC. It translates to CATSPGGRSEQFF.

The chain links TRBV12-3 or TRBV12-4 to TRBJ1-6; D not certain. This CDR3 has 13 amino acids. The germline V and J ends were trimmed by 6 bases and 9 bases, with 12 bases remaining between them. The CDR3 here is CASSPPSGSPLHF. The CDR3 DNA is TGTGCCAGCAGCCCCCCCTCGGGTTCACCCCTCCACTTT.

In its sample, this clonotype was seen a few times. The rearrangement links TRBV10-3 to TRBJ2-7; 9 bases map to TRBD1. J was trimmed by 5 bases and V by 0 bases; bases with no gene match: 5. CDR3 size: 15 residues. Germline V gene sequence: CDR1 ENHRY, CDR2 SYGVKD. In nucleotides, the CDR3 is TGTGCCATCAGTGAGTCTGGGACAGGGCGCCACGAGCAGTACTTC. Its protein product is CAISESGTGRHEQYF.

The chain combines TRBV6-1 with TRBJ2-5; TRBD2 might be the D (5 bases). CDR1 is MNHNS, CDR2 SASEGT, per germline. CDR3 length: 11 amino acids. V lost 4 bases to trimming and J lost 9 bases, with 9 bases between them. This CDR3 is CASSVSGAQYF. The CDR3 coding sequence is TGTGCCAGCAGTGTTTCCGGGGCCCAGTACTTC.

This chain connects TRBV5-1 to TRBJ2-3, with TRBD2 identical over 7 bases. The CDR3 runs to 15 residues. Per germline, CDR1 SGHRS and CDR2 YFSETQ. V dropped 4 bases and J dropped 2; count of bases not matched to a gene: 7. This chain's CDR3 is CASSPLAVATDTQYF. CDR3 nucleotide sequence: TGCGCCAGCAGCCCCCTAGCGGTCGCCACAGATACGCAGTATTTT.

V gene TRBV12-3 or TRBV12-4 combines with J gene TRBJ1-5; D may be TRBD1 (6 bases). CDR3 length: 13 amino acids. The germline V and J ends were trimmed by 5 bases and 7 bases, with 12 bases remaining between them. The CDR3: CASSEQGVQPQHF. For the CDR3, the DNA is TGTGCCAGCAGTGAACAGGGTGTCCAGCCCCAGCATTTT.

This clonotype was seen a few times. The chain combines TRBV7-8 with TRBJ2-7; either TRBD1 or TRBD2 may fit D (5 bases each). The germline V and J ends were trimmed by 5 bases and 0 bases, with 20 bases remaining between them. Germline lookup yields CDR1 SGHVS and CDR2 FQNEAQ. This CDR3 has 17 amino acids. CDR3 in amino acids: CASSLYQWLGGSYEQYF. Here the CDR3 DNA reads TGTGCCAGCAGCCTATATCAGTGGCTTGGGGGCTCCTACGAGCAGTACTTC.

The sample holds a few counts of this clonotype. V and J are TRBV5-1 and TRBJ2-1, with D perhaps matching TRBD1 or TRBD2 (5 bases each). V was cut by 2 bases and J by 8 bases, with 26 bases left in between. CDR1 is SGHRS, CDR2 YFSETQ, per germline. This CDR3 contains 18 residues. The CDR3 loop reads CASSFDPGPFLAVDEQFF. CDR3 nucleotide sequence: TGCGCCAGCAGCTTCGACCCGGGACCCTTCCTGGCCGTGGATGAGCAGTTCTTC.

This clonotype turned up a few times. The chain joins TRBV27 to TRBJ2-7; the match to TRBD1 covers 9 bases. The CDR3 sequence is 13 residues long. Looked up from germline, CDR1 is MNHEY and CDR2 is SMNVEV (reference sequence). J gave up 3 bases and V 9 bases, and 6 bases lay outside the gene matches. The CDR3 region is CAREGTGSYEQYF. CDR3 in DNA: TGTGCCAGGGAGGGGACAGGGAGCTACGAGCAGTACTTC.

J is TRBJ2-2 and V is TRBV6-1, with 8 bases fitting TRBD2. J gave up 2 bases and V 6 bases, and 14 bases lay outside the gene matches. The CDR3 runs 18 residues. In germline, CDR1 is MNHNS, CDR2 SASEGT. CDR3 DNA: TGTGCCAGCAGGGATCTCCTAGCGGGTAATAAAAACACCGGGGAGCTGTTTTTT. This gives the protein CASRDLLAGNKNTGELFF.

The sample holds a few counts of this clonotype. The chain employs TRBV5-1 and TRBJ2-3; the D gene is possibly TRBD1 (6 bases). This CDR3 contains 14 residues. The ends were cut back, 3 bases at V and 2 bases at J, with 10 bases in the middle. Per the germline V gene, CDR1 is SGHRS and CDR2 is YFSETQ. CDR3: CASSWWTATDTQYF. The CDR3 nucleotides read TGCGCCAGCAGCTGGTGGACAGCCACAGATACGCAGTATTTT.

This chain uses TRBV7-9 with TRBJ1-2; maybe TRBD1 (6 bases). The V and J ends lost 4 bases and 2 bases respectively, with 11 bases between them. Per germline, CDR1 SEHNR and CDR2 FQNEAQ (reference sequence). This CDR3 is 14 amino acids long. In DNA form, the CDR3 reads TGTGCCAGCAGCTCATCCAGGGGAAACTATGGCTACACCTTC. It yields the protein CASSSSRGNYGYTF.

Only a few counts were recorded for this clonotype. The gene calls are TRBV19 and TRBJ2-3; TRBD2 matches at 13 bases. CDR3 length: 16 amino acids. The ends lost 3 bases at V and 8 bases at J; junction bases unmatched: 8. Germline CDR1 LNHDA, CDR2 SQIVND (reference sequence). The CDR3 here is CASSIPGTSGTLTQYF. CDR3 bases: TGTGCCAGTAGTATTCCCGGGACTAGCGGGACCCTTACGCAGTATTTT.

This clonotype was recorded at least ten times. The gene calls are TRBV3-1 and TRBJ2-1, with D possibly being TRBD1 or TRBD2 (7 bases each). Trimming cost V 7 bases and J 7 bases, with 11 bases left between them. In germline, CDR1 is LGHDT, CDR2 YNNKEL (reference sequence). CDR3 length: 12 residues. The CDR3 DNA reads TGTGCCAGCAACAGGGGAGGGAATGAGCAGTTCTTC. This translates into CASNRGGNEQFF.

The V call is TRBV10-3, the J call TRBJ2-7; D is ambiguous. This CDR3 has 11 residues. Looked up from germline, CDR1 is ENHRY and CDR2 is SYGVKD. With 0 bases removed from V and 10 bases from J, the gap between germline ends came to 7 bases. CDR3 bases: TGTGCCATCAGTGAGTCAGGGTTCCAGTACTTC. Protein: CAISESGFQYF.

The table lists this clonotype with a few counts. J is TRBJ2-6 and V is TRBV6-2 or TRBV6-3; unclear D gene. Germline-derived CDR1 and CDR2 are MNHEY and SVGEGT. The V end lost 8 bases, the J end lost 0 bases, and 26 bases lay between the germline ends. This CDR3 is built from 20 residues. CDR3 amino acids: CASGDEGGLLVHSGANVLTF. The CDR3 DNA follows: TGTGCCAGCGGGGATGAAGGTGGGCTCCTTGTACACTCTGGGGCCAACGTCCTGACTTTC.

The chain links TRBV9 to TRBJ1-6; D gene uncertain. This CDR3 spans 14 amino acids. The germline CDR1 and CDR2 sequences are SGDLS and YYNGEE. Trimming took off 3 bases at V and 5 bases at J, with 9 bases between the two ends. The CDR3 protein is CASSEAWDNSPLHF. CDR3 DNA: TGTGCCAGCAGCGAGGCCTGGGATAATTCACCCCTCCACTTT.

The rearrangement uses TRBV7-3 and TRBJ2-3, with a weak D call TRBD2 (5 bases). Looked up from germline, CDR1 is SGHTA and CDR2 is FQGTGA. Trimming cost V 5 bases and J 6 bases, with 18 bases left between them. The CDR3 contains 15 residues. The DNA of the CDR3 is TGTGCCAGCAGCGCCTCGGGATTCCGAGTGGATACGCAGTATTTT. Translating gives CASSASGFRVDTQYF.

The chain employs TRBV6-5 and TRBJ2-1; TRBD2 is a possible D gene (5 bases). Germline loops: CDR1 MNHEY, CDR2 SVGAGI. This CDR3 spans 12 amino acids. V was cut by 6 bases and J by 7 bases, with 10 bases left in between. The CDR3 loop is CASSNTGNEQFF. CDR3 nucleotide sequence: TGTGCCAGCAGCAATACGGGGAATGAGCAGTTCTTC.

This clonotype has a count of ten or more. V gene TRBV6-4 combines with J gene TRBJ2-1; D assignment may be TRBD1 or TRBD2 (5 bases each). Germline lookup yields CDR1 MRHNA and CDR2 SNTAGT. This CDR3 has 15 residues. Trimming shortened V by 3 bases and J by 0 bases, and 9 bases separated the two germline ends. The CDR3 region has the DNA TGTGCCAGCAGTGAGGGACCGGACTCCTACAATGAGCAGTTCTTC. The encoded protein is CASSEGPDSYNEQFF.

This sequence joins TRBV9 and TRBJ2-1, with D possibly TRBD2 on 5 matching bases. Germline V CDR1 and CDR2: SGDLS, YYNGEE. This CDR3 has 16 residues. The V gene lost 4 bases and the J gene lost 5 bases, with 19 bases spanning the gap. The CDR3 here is CASSPGWNPPHNEQFF. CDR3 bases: TGTGCCAGCAGCCCGGGGTGGAATCCACCTCACAATGAGCAGTTCTTC.

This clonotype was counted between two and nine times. The CDR3 reads CASTPGASGNTIYF. The CDR3 bases are TGTGCCAGCACCCCAGGGGCGTCTGGAAACACCATATATTTT. The chain links TRBV12-3 or TRBV12-4 to TRBJ1-3; D possibly corresponds to TRBD1 (6 bases). V was pared by 7 bases and J by 1 base, with 11 bases between. CDR3 length: 14 residues.

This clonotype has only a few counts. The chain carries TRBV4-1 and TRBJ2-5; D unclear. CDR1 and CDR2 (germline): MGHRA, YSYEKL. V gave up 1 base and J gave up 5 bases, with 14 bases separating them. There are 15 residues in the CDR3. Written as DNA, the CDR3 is TGCGCCAGCAGCCAAGTTCAGGCAGGTGGGGAGACCCAGTACTTC. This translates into CASSQVQAGGETQYF.